This T cell receptor beta chain appears in the sequencing data of a study of blood T cell repertoires in COVID-19. Produced via immunoSEQ multiplex PCR; TCRdb's table is partial and in-frame only. This sample carries 150,000 to 200,000 clones, over 60% of them seen once, and the ten largest clones take roughly 25%. CDR3 length: 16 residues. In germline, CDR1 is GTSNPN, CDR2 SVGIG (reference sequence). V shed 3 bases, J shed 0 bases, and the junction held 6 bases outside the gene matches. Input material: peripheral blood. This receptor was obtained from a woman in her 70s with acute or convalescent COVID-19. The chain couples TRBV30 to TRBJ2-1; TRBD2 aligns across 9 bases. CDR3 sequence (DNA): TGTGCCTGGAGGACGGCGGGGGGGGCCTCCTACAATGAGCAGTTCTTC. This sequence encodes CAWRTAGGASYNEQFF.